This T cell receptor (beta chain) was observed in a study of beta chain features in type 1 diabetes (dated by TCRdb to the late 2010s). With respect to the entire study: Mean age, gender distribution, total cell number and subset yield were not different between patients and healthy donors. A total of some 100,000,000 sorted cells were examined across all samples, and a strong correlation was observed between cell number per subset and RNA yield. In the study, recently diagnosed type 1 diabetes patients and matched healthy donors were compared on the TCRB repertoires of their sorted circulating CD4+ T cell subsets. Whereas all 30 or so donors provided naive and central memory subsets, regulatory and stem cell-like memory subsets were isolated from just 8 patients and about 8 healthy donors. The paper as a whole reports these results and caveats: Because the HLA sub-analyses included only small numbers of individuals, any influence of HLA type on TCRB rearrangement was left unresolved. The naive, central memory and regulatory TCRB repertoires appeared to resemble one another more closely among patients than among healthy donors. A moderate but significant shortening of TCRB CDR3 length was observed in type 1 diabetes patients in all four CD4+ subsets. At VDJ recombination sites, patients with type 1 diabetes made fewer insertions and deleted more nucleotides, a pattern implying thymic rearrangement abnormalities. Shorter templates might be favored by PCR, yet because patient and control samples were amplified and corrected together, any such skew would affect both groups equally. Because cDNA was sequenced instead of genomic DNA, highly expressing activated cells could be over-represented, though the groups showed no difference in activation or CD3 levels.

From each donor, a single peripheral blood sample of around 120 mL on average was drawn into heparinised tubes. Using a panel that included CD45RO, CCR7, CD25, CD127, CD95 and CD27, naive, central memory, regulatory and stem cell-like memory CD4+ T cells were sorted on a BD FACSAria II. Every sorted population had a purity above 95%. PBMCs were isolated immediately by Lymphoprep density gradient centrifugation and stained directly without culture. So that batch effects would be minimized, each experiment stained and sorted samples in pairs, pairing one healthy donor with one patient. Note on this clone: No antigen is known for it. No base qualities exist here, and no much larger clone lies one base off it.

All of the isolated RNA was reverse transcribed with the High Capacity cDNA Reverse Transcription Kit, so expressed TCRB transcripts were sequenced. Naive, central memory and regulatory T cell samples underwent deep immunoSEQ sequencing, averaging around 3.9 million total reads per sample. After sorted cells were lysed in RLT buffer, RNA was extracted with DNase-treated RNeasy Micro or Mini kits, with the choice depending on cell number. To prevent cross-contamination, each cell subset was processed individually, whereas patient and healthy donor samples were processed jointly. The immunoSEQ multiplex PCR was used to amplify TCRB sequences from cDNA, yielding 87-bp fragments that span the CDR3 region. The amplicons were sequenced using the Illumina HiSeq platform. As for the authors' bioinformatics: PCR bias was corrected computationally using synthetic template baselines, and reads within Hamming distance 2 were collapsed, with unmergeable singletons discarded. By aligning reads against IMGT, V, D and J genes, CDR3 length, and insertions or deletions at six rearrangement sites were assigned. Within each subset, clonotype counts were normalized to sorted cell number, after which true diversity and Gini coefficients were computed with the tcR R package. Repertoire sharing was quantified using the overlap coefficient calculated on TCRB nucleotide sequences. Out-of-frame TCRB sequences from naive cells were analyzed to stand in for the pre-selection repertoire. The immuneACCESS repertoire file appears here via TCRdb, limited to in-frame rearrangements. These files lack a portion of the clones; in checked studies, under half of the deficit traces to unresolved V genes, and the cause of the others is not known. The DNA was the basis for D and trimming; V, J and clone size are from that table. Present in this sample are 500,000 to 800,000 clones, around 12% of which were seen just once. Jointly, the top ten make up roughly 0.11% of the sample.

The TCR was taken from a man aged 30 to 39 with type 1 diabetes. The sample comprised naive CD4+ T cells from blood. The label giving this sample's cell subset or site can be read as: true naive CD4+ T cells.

The DNA reads as follows: TGTGCCAGCGGGCTACAGGGGAGAACAACTAATGAAAAACTGTTTTTT. This is translated as CASGLQGRTTNEKLFF. This chain is built from TRBV5-6 and TRBJ1-4, and 7 bases in between align with TRBD1. The CDR3 holds 16 amino acids from the cysteine to the phenylalanine. The kept DNA is CDR3 alone, 48 bases in frame from the first base. V has 7 bases trimmed and J has 0 bases trimmed; junction bases matching no gene number 9. CDR1 and CDR2 (SGHDT, YYEEEE) derive from the germline V gene. Outside the CDR3, residues come from the reference TRBV5-6 and TRBJ1-4 proteins, so the full variable domain is: DAGVTQSPTHLIKTRGQQVTLRCSPKSGHDTVSWYQQALGQGPQFIFQYYEEEERQRGNFPDRFSGHQFPNYSSELNVNALLLGDSALYLCASGLQGRTTNEKLFFGSGTQLSVL.